Shown below are 26 T cell receptor beta chains from a single sample sequenced in a study of beta chain features in type 1 diabetes. Since all of the isolated RNA was reverse transcribed, expressed TCRB transcripts were what got sequenced. The assay was immunoSEQ multiplex PCR, and TCRdb's table has in-frame clones only and misses some. This sample carries 200,000 to 300,000 clones, over 65% of them seen once, and the ten largest clones take 0.053%. Sequenced material: naive CD4+ T cells from blood. The receptors shown here come from a man aged 25-45 years in good health.

The gene calls are TRBV27 and TRBJ2-3; maybe TRBD2 (5 bases). The length of the CDR3 is 15 residues. With 4 bases removed from V and 6 bases from J, the gap between germline ends came to 17 bases. Germline V gives CDR1 MNHEY, CDR2 SMNVEV (reference sequence). The CDR3 here is CASSSHRTAPDTQYF. The DNA for the CDR3 is TGTGCCAGCAGTTCCCACCGGACTGCACCGGATACGCAGTATTTT.

CDR3 protein: CASSPTGLGDTQYF. The DNA of the CDR3 is TGTGCCAGCAGCCCGACAGGGCTCGGGGATACGCAGTATTTT. The gene calls are TRBV9 and TRBJ2-3; 7 nucleotides match TRBD1. Germline CDR1 and CDR2: SGDLS and YYNGEE. CDR3 length: 14 amino acids. V was clipped by 4 bases and J by 6 bases; unmatched bases: 8.

The V and J genes are TRBV15 and TRBJ2-1; perhaps TRBD1 as D (5 bases). The CDR3 extends over 14 amino acids. The V end was cut by 1 base, the J end by 5 bases, with 9 bases between. CDR1 and CDR2 from the germline V gene are LNHNV and YYDKDF (reference sequence). Written as DNA, the CDR3 is TGTGCCACCAGCAGAGCGGTAGGGGACAATGAGCAGTTCTTC. Translated, it gives CATSRAVGDNEQFF. Full variable domain (remainder filled in from reference TRBV15 and TRBJ2-1): DAMVIQNPRYQVTQFGKPVTLSCSQTLNHNVMYWYQQKSSQAPKLLFHYYDKDFNNEADTPDNFQSRRPNTSFCFLDIRSPGLGDTAMYLCATSRAVGDNEQFFGPGTRLTVL.

This sequence joins TRBV6-5 and TRBJ2-3; TRBD1 is a possible D gene (5 bases). V was shortened by 0 bases and J by 4 bases, with 8 bases between the two germline ends. Germline CDR1 is MNHEY and CDR2 is SVGAGI. The CDR3 is 14 residues long. The CDR3 coding sequence is TGTGCCAGCAGTTACTCGGGGCCGGCAGATACGCAGTATTTT. Translated: CASSYSGPADTQYF.

For the CDR3, the DNA is TGTGCCAGCAGCCGAAGGAGTGGGGAGGGGGATACGCAGTATTTT. This sequence encodes CASSRRSGEGDTQYF. The chain couples TRBV14 to TRBJ2-3, with TRBD2 matching 7 bases. J lost 6 bases, V lost 4 bases, and 10 bases had no gene match. This CDR3 is 15 amino acids long. Germline CDR1 is SGHDN and CDR2 is FVKESK.

The chain combines TRBV7-8 with TRBJ2-7; 11 bases are a match to TRBD1. The CDR3 is made up of 15 amino acids. CDR1 SGHVS and CDR2 FQNEAQ come from the germline V gene. After removal of 2 bases from V and 5 bases from J, the junction contained 5 bases not matched to a gene. In DNA form, the CDR3 reads TGTGCCAGCAGCTTATCTCGGACAGGGGGCGACGAGCAGTACTTC. Translation gives CASSLSRTGGDEQYF.

The J gene is TRBJ1-1, the V gene TRBV29-1, with TRBD1 matching 10 bases. Germline V gene sequence: CDR1 SQVTM, CDR2 ANQGSEA. The V and J ends lost 5 bases and 5 bases, in that order; junction bases with no gene match: 5. The CDR3 extends over 13 amino acids. The CDR3, as DNA: TGCAGCGTTAGACAGGGGGCAGGAACTGAAGCTTTCTTT. It codes for CSVRQGAGTEAFF.

The chain employs TRBV6-5 and TRBJ2-7, with D unclear. The V gene lost 7 bases and the J gene lost 2 bases, with 9 bases spanning the gap. Germline V lookup: CDR1 MNHEY, CDR2 SVGAGI. The CDR3 consists of 12 residues. CDR3 DNA sequence: TGTGCCAGCACCAATAGGCCCTACGAGCAGTACTTC. It yields the protein CASTNRPYEQYF.

The V and J genes are TRBV6-5 and TRBJ1-2; D is uncertain. CDR1 is MNHEY, CDR2 SVGAGI, per germline. The CDR3 sequence is 14 residues long. With 2 bases removed from V and 6 bases from J, the gap between germline ends came to 13 bases. This CDR3 is CASSYLLNSDGYTF. CDR3 bases: TGTGCCAGCAGTTACCTACTCAACAGTGATGGCTACACCTTC.

V usage is TRBV11-2 and J usage is TRBJ2-6; 8 positions agree with TRBD1. Germline CDR1 SGHAT, CDR2 FQNNGV. After removal of 1 base from V and 0 bases from J, the junction contained 5 bases not matched to a gene. There are 18 residues in the CDR3. The CDR3 region is CASSLVGQGGSGANVLTF. In DNA form, the CDR3 reads TGTGCCAGCAGCTTAGTAGGACAGGGAGGCTCTGGGGCCAACGTCCTGACTTTC.

The chain employs TRBV29-1 and TRBJ2-7; the match to TRBD2 covers 8 bases. The CDR3 loop spans 12 amino acids. CDR1 and CDR2 from the germline V gene are SQVTM and ANQGSEA. With V trimmed by 1 base and J by 6 bases, 2 bases remained unmatched. This CDR3 is CSVEGTSTEQYF. In nucleotides, the CDR3 is TGCAGCGTTGAAGGGACTAGCACCGAGCAGTACTTC.

Here the CDR3 reads CASRSVEGTDTQYF. CDR3 DNA: TGTGCCAGCAGGTCTGTAGAGGGCACAGATACGCAGTATTTT. The chain couples TRBV6-5 to TRBJ2-3; D is unresolved. CDR3 size: 14 residues. Germline V gene sequence: CDR1 MNHEY, CDR2 SVGAGI. V lost 6 bases to trimming and J lost 1 base, with 11 bases between them.

Written as DNA, the CDR3 is TGCGCCAGCAGTGGTGAGGAGTTCTATGGCTACACCTTC. This gives the protein CASSGEEFYGYTF. The chain recombines TRBV5-1 with TRBJ1-2; D call uncertain. The germline V gene encodes CDR1 SGHRS and CDR2 YFSETQ. Trimming removed 5 bases at V and 4 bases at J, with 12 bases between. The CDR3 runs to 13 residues.

V is TRBV2 and J is TRBJ1-1; a weak D match, TRBD1 (5 bases). The germline CDR1 and CDR2 sequences are SNHLY and FYNNEI. Trimming left V 11 bases short and J 0 bases short, with 13 bases between. The CDR3 has 13 residues. The CDR3 sequence is CAGSTEMNTEAFF. The CDR3 DNA reads TGTGCCGGATCGACAGAAATGAACACTGAAGCTTTCTTT. The whole variable domain, remainder taken from reference TRBV2 and TRBJ1-1, is EPEVTQTPSHQVTQMGQEVILRCVPISNHLYFYWYRQILGQKVEFLVSFYNNEISEKSEIFDDQFSVERPDGSNFTLKIRSTKLEDSAMYFCAGSTEMNTEAFFGQGTRLTVV.

The chain couples TRBV10-3 to TRBJ2-7, with a tentative D call TRBD2 (6 bases). Looked up from germline, CDR1 is ENHRY and CDR2 is SYGVKD. V was trimmed by 4 bases and J by 3 bases, leaving 10 bases between them. The CDR3 covers 13 residues. For the CDR3, the DNA is TGTGCCATCAGTGCCCGACTAGTCTACGAGCAGTACTTC. As protein: CAISARLVYEQYF.

This chain uses TRBV28 with TRBJ2-7; 7 positions match TRBD1. The CDR3 is made up of 13 amino acids. Germline lookup yields CDR1 MDHEN and CDR2 SYDVKM. Germline trimming cut 7 bases from V and 4 bases from J; bases unmatched to any gene: 7. DNA for the CDR3: TGTGCCAGCAACCGGGACAGCGTGTACGAGCAGTACTTC. Amino acids: CASNRDSVYEQYF. The full variable domain, in which reference TRBV28 and TRBJ2-7 provide the parts outside the CDR3, is DVKVTQSSRYLVKRTGEKVFLECVQDMDHENMFWYRQDPGLGLRLIYFSYDVKMKEKGDIPEGYSVSREKKERFSLILESASTNQTSMYLCASNRDSVYEQYFGPGTRLTVT.

Only a few counts were recorded for this clone. The chain couples TRBV4-1 to TRBJ2-7; D gene ambiguous. This CDR3 is built from 13 residues. Germline lookup yields CDR1 MGHRA and CDR2 YSYEKL. Trimming left V 4 bases short and J 4 bases short, with 11 bases between. The CDR3 here is CASSLRTMYEQYF. Written as DNA, the CDR3 is TGCGCCAGCAGCCTCCGGACCATGTACGAGCAGTACTTC.

The chain has TRBV9 and TRBJ2-1; maybe TRBD2 (6 bases). Germline V gene sequence: CDR1 SGDLS, CDR2 YYNGEE. This CDR3 region has 16 residues. The germline V and J ends were trimmed by 2 bases and 4 bases, with 16 bases remaining between them. The CDR3 spells CASSVGRGLSYNEQFF. CDR3 in DNA: TGTGCCAGCAGCGTGGGGCGGGGCCTTTCGTACAATGAGCAGTTCTTC. The variable domain in full, completed from reference TRBV9 and TRBJ2-1, reads DSGVTQTPKHLITATGQRVTLRCSPRSGDLSVYWYQQSLDQGLQFLIQYYNGEERAKGNILERFSAQQFPDLHSELNLSSLELGDSALYFCASSVGRGLSYNEQFFGPGTRLTVL.

The chain couples TRBV4-1 to TRBJ2-5; 8 nucleotides match TRBD2. V lost 0 bases and J lost 4; bases outside the gene matches: 13. Germline V gene data show CDR1 as MGHRA and CDR2 as YSYEKL. The CDR3 is made up of 18 amino acids. The CDR3 sequence: CASSQESSGGYGGETQYF. Here the CDR3 DNA reads TGCGCCAGCAGCCAAGAGAGCAGCGGGGGTTATGGAGGAGAGACCCAGTACTTC.

The chain combines TRBV7-2 with TRBJ1-5; D is ambiguous. V was pared by 1 base and J by 9 bases, with 10 bases between. This CDR3 region has 13 residues. Germline-derived CDR1 and CDR2 are SGHTA and FQGNSA. CDR3 amino acids: CASSLGGVWPQHF. In DNA, the CDR3 is TGTGCCAGCAGCTTAGGTGGGGTCTGGCCCCAGCATTTT.

The V call is TRBV29-1, the J call TRBJ2-1; tentatively, D is TRBD2 (7 bases). CDR3 size: 16 residues. Trimming cost V 1 base and J 3 bases, with 16 bases left between them. CDR1 and CDR2 from the germline V gene are SQVTM and ANQGSEA. As DNA, the CDR3 is TGCAGCGTTGAAGGGGGGCTAGCGGAGGACTACAATGAGCAGTTCTTC. Protein product: CSVEGGLAEDYNEQFF.

The chain links TRBV27 to TRBJ2-1, with 7 bases matching TRBD1. With 4 bases clipped from V and 7 bases from J, the junction kept 13 bases outside the gene matches. Germline V gene lookup returns CDR1 MNHEY and CDR2 SMNVEV (reference sequence). The CDR3 is 16 amino acids. CDR3 region: CASSSNARTGWNEQFF. DNA for the CDR3: TGTGCCAGCAGTTCCAATGCTCGGACAGGTTGGAATGAGCAGTTCTTC.

The rearrangement links TRBV29-1 to TRBJ2-3; 9 positions match TRBD2. Germline-derived CDR1 and CDR2 are SQVTM and ANQGSEA. The CDR3 consists of 15 residues. J was trimmed by 5 bases and V by 7 bases; bases with no gene match: 13. The CDR3 is CSAPEAGGRVDTQYF. The CDR3 DNA reads as TGCAGCGCCCCTGAAGCGGGGGGCCGGGTAGATACGCAGTATTTT.

The V gene is TRBV29-1, the J gene TRBJ2-7; D is unclear. Germline V gene sequence: CDR1 SQVTM, CDR2 ANQGSEA. Trimming left V 7 bases short and J 0 bases short, with 13 bases between. This CDR3 has 13 residues. CDR3 residues: CSGRHSSSYEQYF. Here the CDR3 DNA reads TGCAGCGGCCGACACAGTAGCTCCTACGAGCAGTACTTC.

Points on this clone: At one boundary the junction diverges from the germline segment, which might be a read error. This chain uses TRBV30 with TRBJ1-2; 9 positions match TRBD1. This CDR3 is built from 12 residues. The germline CDR1 and CDR2 sequences are GTSNPN and SVGIG (reference sequence). CDR3 region: CAWSVRTGERVF. CDR3 DNA: TGTGCCTGGAGTGTACGGACAGGGGAAAGGGTCTTC.

The chain employs TRBV30 and TRBJ2-5; D possibly corresponds to TRBD2 (6 bases). With 3 bases removed from V and 5 bases from J, the gap between germline ends came to 13 bases. The CDR3 is 13 residues long. Germline V gene sequence: CDR1 GTSNPN, CDR2 SVGIG (reference sequence). CDR3 in DNA: TGTGCCTGGAGGGAGGGCTGGATGGAGACCCAGTACTTC. The encoded protein is CAWREGWMETQYF. Based on the CDR3 plus reference TRBV30 and TRBJ2-5, the full variable domain is SQTIHQWPATLVQPVGSPLSLECTVEGTSNPNLYWYRQAAGRGLQLLFYSVGIGQISSEVPQNLSASRPQDRQFILSSKKLLLSDSGFYLCAWREGWMETQYFGPGTRLLVL.